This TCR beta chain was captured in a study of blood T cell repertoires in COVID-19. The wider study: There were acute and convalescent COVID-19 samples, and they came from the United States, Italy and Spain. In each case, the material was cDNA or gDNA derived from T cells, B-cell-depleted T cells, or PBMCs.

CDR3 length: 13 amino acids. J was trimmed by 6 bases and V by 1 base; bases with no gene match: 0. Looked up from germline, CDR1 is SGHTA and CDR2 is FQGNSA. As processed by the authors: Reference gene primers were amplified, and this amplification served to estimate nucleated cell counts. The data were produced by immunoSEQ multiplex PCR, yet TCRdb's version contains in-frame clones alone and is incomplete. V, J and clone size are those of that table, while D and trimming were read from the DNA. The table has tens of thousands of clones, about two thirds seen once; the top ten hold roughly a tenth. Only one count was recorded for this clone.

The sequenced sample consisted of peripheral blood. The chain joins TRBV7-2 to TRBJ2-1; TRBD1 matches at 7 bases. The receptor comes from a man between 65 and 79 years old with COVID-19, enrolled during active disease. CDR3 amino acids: CASSLGQGNEQFF. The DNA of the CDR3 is TGTGCCAGCAGCTTAGGACAGGGCAATGAGCAGTTCTTC.